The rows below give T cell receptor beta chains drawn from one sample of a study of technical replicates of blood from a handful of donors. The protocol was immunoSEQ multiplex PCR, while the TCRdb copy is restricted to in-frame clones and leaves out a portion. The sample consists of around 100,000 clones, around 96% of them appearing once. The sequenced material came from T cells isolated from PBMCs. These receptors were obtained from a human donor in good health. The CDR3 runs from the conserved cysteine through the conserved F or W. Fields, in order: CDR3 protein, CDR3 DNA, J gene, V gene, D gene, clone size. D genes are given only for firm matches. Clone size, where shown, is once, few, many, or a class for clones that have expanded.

CDR3: CASREGYGYTF
DNA: TGTGCCAGCAGGGAGGGCTATGGCTACACCTTC
J: TRBJ1-2
V: TRBV28
D: -
size: -

CDR3: CASSLAETGNGYTF
DNA: TGTGCCAGCAGCTTAGCGGAAACAGGGAATGGCTACACCTTC
J: TRBJ1-2
V: TRBV7-8
D: -
size: -

CDR3: CSTGQGAPTDTQYF
DNA: TGCAGTACGGGCCAGGGCGCCCCCACAGATACGCAGTATTTT
J: TRBJ2-3
V: TRBV29-1
D: -
size: -

CDR3: CASSLSGLPSGANVLTF
DNA: TGTGCCAGCAGCTTATCGGGACTTCCCTCTGGGGCCAACGTCCTGACTTTC
J: TRBJ2-6
V: TRBV7-2
D: -
size: -

CDR3: CASSLSQGRDTQYF
DNA: TGTGCCAGCAGTTTATCACAGGGGAGGGATACGCAGTATTTT
J: TRBJ2-3
V: TRBV28
D: -
size: -

CDR3: CATPGQGRGELFF
DNA: TGTGCCACTCCGGGACAGGGCCGCGGGGAGCTGTTTTTT
J: TRBJ2-2
V: TRBV15
D: TRBD1
size: -

CDR3: CASSQGPGGWDSYEQYF
DNA: TGTGCCAGCAGCCAAGGTCCAGGGGGCTGGGACTCCTACGAGCAGTACTTC
J: TRBJ2-7
V: TRBV7-8
D: TRBD1
size: -

CDR3: CSVEQTAYTEAFF
DNA: TGCAGCGTTGAACAGACAGCTTACACTGAAGCTTTCTTT
J: TRBJ1-1
V: TRBV29-1
D: -
size: few

CDR3: CASSSSRGETEAFF
DNA: TGCGCCAGCAGCTCCTCACGGGGGGAAACTGAAGCTTTCTTT
J: TRBJ1-1
V: TRBV5-1
D: -
size: -

CDR3: CATSNAGGTSEQYF
DNA: TGTGCCACCAGCAATGCAGGGGGCACCTCCGAGCAGTACTTC
J: TRBJ2-7
V: TRBV15
D: TRBD1
size: -

CDR3: CATRRGFDTEAFF
DNA: TGTGCCACTAGGCGGGGGTTCGATACTGAAGCTTTCTTT
J: TRBJ1-1
V: TRBV6-1
D: -
size: -

CDR3: CASNADLYQETQYF
DNA: TGTGCCAGCAACGCGGATTTGTACCAAGAGACCCAGTACTTC
J: TRBJ2-5
V: TRBV6-5
D: -
size: -

CDR3: CASSLGPVYEQYF
DNA: TGTGCCAGCAGCTTAGGGCCTGTATACGAGCAGTACTTC
J: TRBJ2-7
V: TRBV7-2
D: -
size: once

CDR3: CAWIARDWKYTIYF
DNA: TGTGCCTGGATTGCCAGGGACTGGAAGTACACCATATATTTT
J: TRBJ1-3
V: TRBV30
D: -
size: -

CDR3: CASSQSGRDQWPDTQYF
DNA: TGCGCCAGCAGCCAAAGCGGAAGGGATCAGTGGCCAGATACGCAGTATTTT
J: TRBJ2-3
V: TRBV4-1
D: -
size: -

CDR3: CASSIWTSSSYEQYF
DNA: TGTGCCAGTAGTATATGGACATCTAGCTCCTACGAGCAGTACTTC
J: TRBJ2-7
V: TRBV19
D: -
size: -

CDR3: CASSAWAGESYNEQFF
DNA: TGTGCCAGTAGTGCTTGGGCGGGAGAATCCTACAATGAGCAGTTCTTC
J: TRBJ2-1
V: TRBV19
D: TRBD2
size: -

CDR3: CASSLVLEDTQYF
DNA: TGCGCCAGCAGCTTGGTACTAGAAGATACGCAGTATTTT
J: TRBJ2-3
V: TRBV5-1
D: -
size: -

CDR3: CASGLFEETQYF
DNA: TGTGCTAGTGGCCTCTTTGAAGAGACCCAGTACTTC
J: TRBJ2-5
V: TRBV12-5
D: -
size: -

CDR3: CASSATGGEQYF
DNA: TGTGCCAGCAGCGCGACGGGAGGCGAGCAGTACTTC
J: TRBJ2-7
V: TRBV9
D: TRBD2
size: once

CDR3: CASSLELAGGEETQYF
DNA: TGCGCCAGCAGCTTGGAACTAGCGGGAGGGGAAGAGACCCAGTACTTC
J: TRBJ2-5
V: TRBV5-1
D: TRBD2
size: -

CDR3: CASSPGDRDSYGYTF
DNA: TGTGCCAGCTCACCAGGGGACAGGGACTCGTATGGCTACACCTTC
J: TRBJ1-2
V: TRBV18
D: TRBD1
size: -

CDR3: CSVETGENNEQFF
DNA: TGCAGCGTTGAGACAGGGGAAAACAATGAGCAGTTCTTC
J: TRBJ2-1
V: TRBV29-1
D: TRBD1
size: -

CDR3: CASSRDRGVYEKLFF
DNA: TGCGCCAGCAGCCGTGACAGGGGCGTGTATGAAAAACTGTTTTTT
J: TRBJ1-4
V: TRBV4-3
D: TRBD1
size: -

CDR3: CASSQDRYEQYF
DNA: TGTGCCAGCAGCCAAGATCGTTACGAGCAGTACTTC
J: TRBJ2-7
V: TRBV4-2
D: -
size: -

CDR3: CASSEIRETDTQYF
DNA: TGTGCCAGCAGTGAGATACGGGAGACAGATACGCAGTATTTT
J: TRBJ2-3
V: TRBV6-4
D: -
size: once

CDR3: CASSLTGNTYEQYF
DNA: TGTGCCAGCAGCTTGACAGGGAATACCTACGAGCAGTACTTC
J: TRBJ2-7
V: TRBV5-6
D: -
size: -

CDR3: CAWSGGTGNEQYF
DNA: TGTGCCTGGAGTGGGGGGACAGGGAACGAGCAGTACTTC
J: TRBJ2-7
V: TRBV30
D: TRBD1
size: -

CDR3: CSVVGGAGIDTGELFF
DNA: TGCAGCGTTGTGGGGGGGGCAGGGATCGACACCGGGGAGCTGTTTTTT
J: TRBJ2-2
V: TRBV29-1
D: -
size: -

CDR3: CASSLSGIPYEQYF
DNA: TGCGCCAGCAGTCTTAGCGGGATTCCCTACGAGCAGTACTTC
J: TRBJ2-7
V: TRBV10-1
D: TRBD2
size: -

CDR3: CASRRLAETDTQYF
DNA: TGTGCCAGCAGAAGACTAGCGGAGACAGATACGCAGTATTTT
J: TRBJ2-3
V: TRBV6-5
D: TRBD2
size: -

CDR3: CASSRDGTEHEKLFF
DNA: TGTGCCAGCAGCCGCGACGGGACAGAACATGAAAAACTGTTTTTT
J: TRBJ1-4
V: TRBV5-8
D: TRBD1
size: -

CDR3: CAFRKPGQGMNTEAFF
DNA: TGTGCCTTCAGAAAACCGGGACAGGGCATGAACACTGAAGCTTTCTTT
J: TRBJ1-1
V: TRBV30
D: TRBD1
size: -

CDR3: CASSSRTGSRTEAFF
DNA: TGTGCCAGCAGTTCAAGGACAGGCTCGAGGACTGAAGCTTTCTTT
J: TRBJ1-1
V: TRBV6-6
D: TRBD1
size: -

CDR3: CASSLTTGGNQPQHF
DNA: TGTGCCAGCAGCTTAACCACAGGGGGGAATCAGCCCCAGCATTTT
J: TRBJ1-5
V: TRBV7-9
D: TRBD1
size: -

CDR3: CASSQDFSWTGELFF
DNA: TGCGCCAGCAGCCAAGATTTTAGTTGGACCGGGGAGCTGTTTTTT
J: TRBJ2-2
V: TRBV4-3
D: -
size: -

CDR3: CASSMTGGLRNQPQHF
DNA: TGTGCCAGTAGTATGACAGGGGGCCTTAGAAATCAGCCCCAGCATTTT
J: TRBJ1-5
V: TRBV19
D: TRBD1
size: -

CDR3: CASSLAGGELFF
DNA: TGTGCCAGCAGCTTAGCCGGCGGGGAGCTGTTTTTT
J: TRBJ2-2
V: TRBV7-7
D: -
size: -

CDR3: CASSFRDSSFNTEAFF
DNA: TGTGCCAGCAGTTTTCGGGACTCAAGCTTTAACACTGAAGCTTTCTTT
J: TRBJ1-1
V: TRBV28
D: -
size: -

CDR3: CASSEAGTNEQFF
DNA: TGTGCCAGCAGTGAGGCAGGTACTAATGAGCAGTTCTTC
J: TRBJ2-1
V: TRBV2
D: -
size: -

CDR3: CASSFRTDYEQYF
DNA: TGTGCCAGCAGCTTTCGGACTGACTACGAGCAGTACTTC
J: TRBJ2-7
V: TRBV11-1
D: -
size: -

CDR3: CAWSAVSGNYNEQFF
DNA: TGTGCCTGGAGCGCGGTTAGCGGGAATTACAATGAGCAGTTCTTC
J: TRBJ2-1
V: TRBV30
D: TRBD2
size: -

CDR3: CASRAGGSYEQYF
DNA: TGTGCCAGCAGGGCAGGGGGATCCTACGAGCAGTACTTC
J: TRBJ2-7
V: TRBV6-5
D: TRBD1
size: -

CDR3: CASSLSPRGSYEQYF
DNA: TGTGCCAGCAGTTTAAGCCCCAGGGGGTCCTACGAGCAGTACTTC
J: TRBJ2-7
V: TRBV27
D: TRBD1
size: -

CDR3: CASSSGTGAYGYTF
DNA: TGTGCCAGCAGCTCTGGCACAGGAGCCTATGGCTACACCTTC
J: TRBJ1-2
V: TRBV5-5
D: -
size: -

CDR3: CASSPGIANTGELFF
DNA: TGTGCCAGCAGTCCCGGGATCGCGAACACCGGGGAGCTGTTTTTT
J: TRBJ2-2
V: TRBV6-5
D: -
size: -

CDR3: CASSQQREGLDEQYF
DNA: TGTGCCAGCAGTCAACAGCGGGAGGGATTAGACGAGCAGTACTTC
J: TRBJ2-7
V: TRBV27
D: TRBD2
size: -